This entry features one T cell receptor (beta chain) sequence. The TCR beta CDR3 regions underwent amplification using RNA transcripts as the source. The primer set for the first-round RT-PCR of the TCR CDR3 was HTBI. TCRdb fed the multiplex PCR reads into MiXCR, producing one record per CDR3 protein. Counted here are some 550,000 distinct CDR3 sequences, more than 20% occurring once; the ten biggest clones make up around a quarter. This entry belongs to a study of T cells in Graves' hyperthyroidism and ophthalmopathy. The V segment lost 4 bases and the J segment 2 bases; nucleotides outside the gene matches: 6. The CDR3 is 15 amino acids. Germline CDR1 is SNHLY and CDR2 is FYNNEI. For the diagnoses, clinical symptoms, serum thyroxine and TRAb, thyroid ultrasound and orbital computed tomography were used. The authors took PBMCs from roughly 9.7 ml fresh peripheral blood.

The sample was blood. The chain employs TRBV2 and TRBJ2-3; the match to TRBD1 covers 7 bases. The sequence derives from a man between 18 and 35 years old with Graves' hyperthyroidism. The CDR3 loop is CASSGVGQTTDTQYF. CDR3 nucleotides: TGTGCCAGCAGTGGGGTGGGACAGACCACAGATACGCAGTATTTT.